These 23 T cell receptor beta chains were all obtained from the same sample, sequenced in a study of vaccination and CD4 T cells after COVID-19. Treatment in this sample: roughly ten-day PBMC culture with coronavirus spike peptide pools or control peptides (ViraFEST assay). These receptors lack a known antigen. Oncomine TCR Beta short-read sequencing was applied to DNA from cultured CD4+ T cells. MiXCR, applied by TCRdb to the PCR reads, yields one record per CDR3 protein. This table has roughly 13,000 distinct CDR3 sequences, 42% appearing once. The sequences come from CD4+ T cells from blood, cultured in vitro, collected before SARS-CoV-2 vaccination. The origin of the receptors is a human donor who had recovered from COVID-19.

J is TRBJ2-2 and V is TRBV7-2; tentative D call: TRBD2 (5 bases). V gave up 2 bases and J gave up 5 bases, with 18 bases separating them. The CDR3 contains 17 residues. The germline V gene has CDR1 SGHTA and CDR2 FQGNSA. The CDR3 DNA reads TGTGCCAGCAGCTTACTGGGAGCGGCACTGGGGACCGGGGAGCTGTTTTTT. As protein: CASSLLGAALGTGELFF.

The rearrangement joins TRBV19 to TRBJ1-5; maybe TRBD1 (6 bases). The CDR3 is made up of 13 amino acids. Trimming took off 7 bases at V and 1 base at J, with 8 bases between the two ends. Germline CDR1 and CDR2: LNHDA and SQIVND (reference sequence). CDR3 bases: TGTGCCAGTAAGGACAGCAGCAATCAGCCCCAGCATTTT. It encodes CASKDSSNQPQHF.

This clonotype was observed a handful of times. The rearrangement links TRBV20-1 to TRBJ1-2; D gene ambiguous. The CDR3 totals 14 residues. V lost 0 bases to trimming and J lost 8 bases, with 16 bases between them. The V gene's germline CDR1 is DFQATT and CDR2 SNEGSKA (reference sequence). As DNA, the CDR3 is TGCAGTGCTAGAGATCTCGTCTCCAAAGGGGGCTACACCTTC. It encodes CSARDLVSKGGYTF.

A few counts support this clonotype. This sequence joins TRBV20-1 and TRBJ2-5; D unresolved. Between the trimmed V and J ends, which lost 1 base and 0 bases, there was a span of 6 bases. Germline assignment: CDR1 DFQATT and CDR2 SNEGSKA (reference sequence). The CDR3 is 13 residues long. Written as DNA, the CDR3 is TGCAGTGCTAGAGTAGGGAACCAAGAGACCCAGTACTTC. Residues: CSARVGNQETQYF.

The chain couples TRBV11-1 to TRBJ1-1; weak D call: TRBD1 (6 bases). The CDR3 sequence is 15 residues long. CDR1 and CDR2 from the germline V gene are SGHAT and FQDESV (reference sequence). Trimming shortened V by 6 bases and J by 1 base, and 15 bases separated the two germline ends. The CDR3 nucleotides read TGTGCCAGCAGTGGGGGGCGCACCCCGAACACTGAAGCTTTCTTT. This codes for CASSGGRTPNTEAFF.

This clonotype appeared a few times. The V gene is TRBV19, the J gene TRBJ2-6; 9 bases are shared with TRBD1. The CDR3 contains 16 residues. The germline V gene has CDR1 LNHDA and CDR2 SQIVND (reference sequence). Trimming took 6 bases from V and 0 from J; bases not matched to a gene: 3. CDR3 in DNA: TGTGCCAGTAGGGACAGGGGAGGCTCTGGGGCCAACGTCCTGACTTTC. Its protein is CASRDRGGSGANVLTF. Full variable domain (remainder filled in from reference TRBV19 and TRBJ2-6): DGGITQSPKYLFRKEGQNVTLSCEQNLNHDAMYWYRQDPGQGLRLIYYSQIVNDFQKGDIAEGYSVSREKKESFPLTVTSAQKNPTAFYLCASRDRGGSGANVLTFGAGSRLTVL.

This clonotype was detected a few times. The CDR3 DNA follows: TGCAGTGCCACGGCACTCGGTACGCAGTATTTT. Amino acids: CSATALGTQYF. The chain joins TRBV20-1 to TRBJ2-3; no clear D gene. In germline, CDR1 is DFQATT, CDR2 SNEGSKA (reference sequence). Deletions cut 6 bases from V and 8 bases from J, with 12 bases between. The CDR3 totals 11 residues.

The J gene is TRBJ1-2, the V gene TRBV10-1, with 7 bases matching TRBD1. V lost 5 bases and J lost 7; bases outside the gene matches: 7. The CDR3 is made up of 13 amino acids. Per germline, CDR1 WNHNN and CDR2 SYGVQD (reference sequence). The CDR3 DNA is TGCGCCAGCAGTTTAAACAGGGGTTCTGGCTACACCTTC. Residues: CASSLNRGSGYTF.

This rearrangement joins TRBV5-1 to TRBJ1-1, with D hard to call. Trimming pared 0 bases from V and 0 bases from J, leaving 9 bases between. The germline CDR1 and CDR2 sequences are SGHRS and YFSETQ. This CDR3 region has 15 residues. The CDR3 is CASSLDRPLNTEAFF. DNA of the CDR3: TGCGCCAGCAGCTTGGATAGACCCCTGAACACTGAAGCTTTCTTT.

The gene calls are TRBV2 and TRBJ1-5; TRBD1 agrees at 10 bases. Germline values: CDR1 SNHLY, CDR2 FYNNEI. This CDR3 spans 15 amino acids. J gave up 3 bases and V 5 bases, and 4 bases lay outside the gene matches. The CDR3 region is CASSPGQGYNQPQHF. The CDR3 DNA follows: TGTGCCAGCAGTCCGGGACAGGGGTACAATCAGCCCCAGCATTTT.

The chain couples TRBV20-1 to TRBJ2-5; D may be TRBD2 (6 bases). The CDR3 totals 13 residues. V lost 6 bases and J lost 2, with 13 bases in between. The germline V gene encodes CDR1 DFQATT and CDR2 SNEGSKA (reference sequence). As DNA, the CDR3 is TGCAGTGCCGTGGCGGGACTGCAAGAGACCCAGTACTTC. This encodes CSAVAGLQETQYF.

The chain uses TRBV6-2 or TRBV6-3 and TRBJ2-1, with TRBD2 as a possible D gene (6 bases). Per the germline V gene, CDR1 is MNHEY and CDR2 is SVGEGT. Trimming took off 5 bases at V and 4 bases at J, with 15 bases between the two ends. The CDR3 runs to 15 residues. The CDR3 sequence: CASSRLVGTYNEQFF. CDR3 bases: TGTGCCAGCAGTCGACTAGTGGGAACTTACAATGAGCAGTTCTTC.

DNA of the CDR3: TGTGCCAGCAGCCGAATTACAGGGCTACCCCTCAATCAGCCCCAGCATTTT. It encodes CASSRITGLPLNQPQHF. The chain couples TRBV2 to TRBJ1-5; possibly TRBD1 for D (6 bases). The V end was cut by 6 bases, the J end by 3 bases, with 21 bases between. Germline CDR1 SNHLY, CDR2 FYNNEI. The CDR3 length is 17 residues.

The V call is TRBV19, the J call TRBJ1-1, with D possibly being TRBD1 (5 bases). The CDR3 has 14 residues. The germline V gene has CDR1 LNHDA and CDR2 SQIVND (reference sequence). Trimming shortened V by 4 bases and J by 1 base, and 10 bases separated the two germline ends. The CDR3 is CASSRRQKNTEAFF. The CDR3 nucleotides read TGTGCCAGTAGTAGAAGACAGAAGAACACTGAAGCTTTCTTT. Full variable domain (rest looked up from reference TRBV19 and TRBJ1-1): DGGITQSPKYLFRKEGQNVTLSCEQNLNHDAMYWYRQDPGQGLRLIYYSQIVNDFQKGDIAEGYSVSREKKESFPLTVTSAQKNPTAFYLCASSRRQKNTEAFFGQGTRLTVV.

This clonotype was detected a few times. This chain joins TRBV7-6 and TRBJ2-7; 8 nucleotides align to TRBD1. Germline lookup yields CDR1 SGHVS and CDR2 FNYEAQ. The ends lost 6 bases at V and 3 bases at J; junction bases unmatched: 7. The CDR3 runs 14 residues. The CDR3 DNA sequence: TGTGCCAGCAGTTGGGGGACAGGTCTCTACGAGCAGTACTTC. This gives the protein CASSWGTGLYEQYF.

This chain connects TRBV7-2 to TRBJ2-3; a possible D gene is TRBD2 (7 bases). V was cut by 5 bases and J by 6 bases, with 21 bases left in between. CDR1 is SGHTA, CDR2 FQGNSA, per germline. This CDR3 region has 16 residues. The CDR3 nucleotides are TGTGCCAGCAGCCTCAATGGGAGAGGGGGGGCCGATACGCAGTATTTT. It yields the protein CASSLNGRGGADTQYF.

J is TRBJ1-5 and V is TRBV19; no reliable D call. V lost 1 base and J 0 bases, leaving 7 bases between the germline ends. Germline V gene data show CDR1 as LNHDA and CDR2 as SQIVND (reference sequence). The CDR3 contains 15 residues. DNA of the CDR3: TGTGCCAGTAGTATAGGGGCAGCTAGCAATCAGCCCCAGCATTTT. Protein: CASSIGAASNQPQHF.

The V and J genes are TRBV28 and TRBJ1-5, with 7 nucleotides matching TRBD1. CDR1 and CDR2 (germline): MDHEN, SYDVKM. V trimming: 5 bases; J trimming: 2 bases; junction bases outside the gene matches: 9. CDR3 length: 16 residues. Here the CDR3 reads CASSRGGGRGNQPQHF. The DNA for the CDR3 is TGTGCCAGCAGTCGGGGAGGGGGCCGTGGCAATCAGCCCCAGCATTTT.

The V and J genes are TRBV2 and TRBJ2-3, with D possibly being TRBD1 or TRBD2 (5 bases each). The CDR3 totals 13 residues. The germline V gene has CDR1 SNHLY and CDR2 FYNNEI. The V gene lost 1 base and the J gene lost 8 bases, with 10 bases spanning the gap. The CDR3 region is CASSEDRDGTQYF. Here the CDR3 DNA reads TGTGCCAGCAGTGAAGACCGGGACGGTACGCAGTATTTT.

The genes are TRBV28 and TRBJ2-7, with unresolved D. The germline V gene encodes CDR1 MDHEN and CDR2 SYDVKM. V gave up 6 bases and J gave up 7 bases, with 16 bases separating them. CDR3 length: 13 residues. DNA of the CDR3: TGTGCCAGCAGCTATTCCGGGTTGGGGGAGCAGTACTTC. Translation: CASSYSGLGEQYF.

This clonotype was detected once. The chain recombines TRBV11-1 with TRBJ1-2; 7 bases align to TRBD1. CDR3 size: 14 residues. CDR1 is SGHAT, CDR2 FQDESV, per germline (reference sequence). V shed 2 bases, J shed 8 bases, and the junction held 8 bases outside the gene matches. The CDR3 region is CASSLSTGVVGYTF. The CDR3 nucleotides read TGTGCCAGCAGCTTATCAACAGGGGTCGTCGGCTACACCTTC.

This chain joins TRBV20-1 and TRBJ2-7; 8 bases are a match to TRBD2. The length of the CDR3 is 18 residues. Germline CDR1 and CDR2: DFQATT and SNEGSKA (reference sequence). Trimming cost V 1 base and J 3 bases; bases outside gene matches: 17. CDR3 coding DNA: TGCAGTGCTAGAGCATCGGCTTTTGCGGGGGGTCCTGTCTACGAGCAGTACTTC. This encodes CSARASAFAGGPVYEQYF.

The chain recombines TRBV6-1 with TRBJ1-6; a weak D match, TRBD1 (6 bases). CDR3 length: 18 residues. Germline V gene lookup returns CDR1 MNHNS and CDR2 SASEGT. Trimming stripped 6 bases from V and 7 bases from J, with 25 bases between. The CDR3 DNA follows: TGTGCCAGCAGCCACAGGGTAATCTCGATCTTACCGAATTCACCCCTCCACTTT. It yields the protein CASSHRVISILPNSPLHF.